This is a list of T cell receptor beta chains from one sample in a study of T cell changes during pregnancy in multiple sclerosis. TCRdb's copy holds only in-frame clones and misses some; the assay was immunoSEQ multiplex PCR. The table shows 70,000 to 95,000 clones, with 93% occurring only once. The specimen was peripheral blood, collected in the second trimester of pregnancy. The receptors were gathered from a female donor with multiple sclerosis, enrolled in a pregnancy study. CDR3s include the opening cysteine and the closing phenylalanine or tryptophan. Fields, in order: CDR3 protein, CDR3 DNA, D gene, clone size, V gene, J gene. D genes are given only for firm matches. Clone size is stated in some rows and not others, as once, few, many or a class when expanded.

CASSDLDSTYEQYF	TGTGCCAGCAGTGACTTAGACAGCACCTACGAGCAGTACTTC	-	-	TRBV6-1	TRBJ2-7
CASSMGTGPYEQYF	TGTGCCAGTAGTATGGGGACAGGTCCCTACGAGCAGTACTTC	TRBD1	-	TRBV19	TRBJ2-7
CASSGRGSLEQFF	TGTGCCAGCAGTGGAAGGGGGTCCTTGGAGCAGTTCTTC	-	-	TRBV2	TRBJ2-1
CASSLARFSNEQFF	TGTGCTAGCAGCTTAGCCAGGTTCAGCAATGAGCAGTTCTTC	-	-	TRBV7-7	TRBJ2-1
CSAPLSDTQYF	TGCAGTGCTCCCCTCTCAGATACGCAGTATTTT	-	-	TRBV20-1	TRBJ2-3
CASSVRDRGQLGLEQSPRLYEQFF	TGTGCCAGCAGCGTCCGGGACAGGGGTCAACTAGGGCTTGAACAGAGCCCTCGCCTCTATGAGCAGTTCTTC	TRBD1	-	TRBV9	TRBJ2-1
CASSFLADYNEQFF	TGTGCCAGCAGCTTCCTAGCCGACTACAATGAGCAGTTCTTC	-	-	TRBV7-9	TRBJ2-1
CASSLAAGATEAFF	TGTGCCAGCAGCTTAGCCGCAGGGGCCACTGAAGCTTTCTTT	-	-	TRBV7-6	TRBJ1-1
CAWSLRWGQGANEQFF	TGTGCCTGGAGTCTTCGGTGGGGACAGGGGGCGAATGAGCAGTTCTTC	TRBD1	-	TRBV30	TRBJ2-1
CASSQSSGGASYEQYF	TGCGCCAGCAGCCAGTCTAGCGGGGGGGCCTCCTACGAGCAGTACTTC	TRBD2	-	TRBV4-1	TRBJ2-7
CASSQQGRTGELFF	TGCGCCAGCAGCCAACAGGGGCGAACCGGGGAGCTGTTTTTT	TRBD1	once	TRBV10-2	TRBJ2-2
CASSDPGQGQREQYF	TGTGCCAGTAGTGACCCGGGACAGGGGCAAAGGGAGCAGTACTTC	TRBD1	-	TRBV19	TRBJ2-7
CASSERPAGGNYGYTF	TGTGCCAGCAGTGAAAGGCCGGCCGGGGGGAACTATGGCTACACCTTC	-	-	TRBV2	TRBJ1-2
CASSPIGRALDGYTF	TGTGCCAGCAGCCCGATTGGGAGGGCGCTTGATGGCTACACCTTC	-	-	TRBV13	TRBJ1-2
CASSSGGSSYEQYF	TGTGCCAGCAGTAGCGGGGGGAGCTCCTACGAGCAGTACTTC	TRBD2	-	TRBV27	TRBJ2-7
CASSPGGRAEETQYF	TGTGCCAGCAGCCCCGGCGGCAGGGCCGAAGAGACCCAGTACTTC	-	-	TRBV9	TRBJ2-5
CASSARQGTSYDTEAFF	TGTGCCAGCAGCGCTAGACAGGGAACGTCGTATGACACTGAAGCTTTCTTT	TRBD1	-	TRBV9	TRBJ1-1
CASSDHSGTEAFF	TGTGCCAGCAGTGACCACAGTGGGACTGAAGCTTTCTTT	-	-	TRBV6-1	TRBJ1-1
CASSIDGQTNEKLFF	TGTGCCAGTAGTATAGATGGACAGACTAATGAAAAACTGTTTTTT	-	-	TRBV19	TRBJ1-4
CASSQETGSNTEAFF	TGCGCCAGCAGCCAGGAGACAGGGTCGAACACTGAAGCTTTCTTT	TRBD1	-	TRBV4-1	TRBJ1-1
CASSPSRTASDTQYF	TGTGCCAGCTCACCATCTCGGACTGCTTCAGATACGCAGTATTTT	-	-	TRBV18	TRBJ2-3
CATSRDFSQTYEQYF	TGTGCCACCAGCAGAGATTTTTCGCAGACCTACGAGCAGTACTTC	-	-	TRBV15	TRBJ2-7
CASSEVGHPKTDTQYF	TGTGCCAGCAGTGAAGTAGGACACCCGAAAACAGATACGCAGTATTTT	-	-	TRBV6-1	TRBJ2-3
CASSPGQGRYYNSPLHF	TGTGCCAGCAGCCCCGGACAAGGACGGTACTATAATTCACCCCTCCACTTT	-	-	TRBV5-6	TRBJ1-6
CASSQDGVRYF	TGTGCCAGCAGCCAAGATGGAGTTCGGTACTTC	-	-	TRBV14	TRBJ2-7
CASSLAPGGTTLGSPLHF	TGTGCCAGCAGCTTGGCCCCAGGGGGAACTACGTTGGGATCACCCCTCCACTTT	TRBD1	once	TRBV5-6	TRBJ1-6
CASSQEETGGLGGYTF	TGCGCCAGCAGCCAAGAAGAGACAGGGGGTTTGGGTGGCTACACCTTC	TRBD1	-	TRBV4-1	TRBJ1-2
CASSNREGEQYF	TGTGCCAGCAGTAACAGGGAAGGCGAGCAGTACTTC	-	-	TRBV2	TRBJ2-7
CASSEREAQHF	TGTGCCAGCAGTGAAAGGGAGGCCCAGCATTTT	-	-	TRBV2	TRBJ1-5
CASSLFSGQGAFVYGYTF	TGTGCCAGCAGCTTGTTTTCGGGACAGGGGGCTTTTGTCTATGGCTACACCTTC	TRBD1	-	TRBV5-6	TRBJ1-2
CASSLSGWQETQYF	TGTGCCAGCAGCCTTAGCGGTTGGCAAGAGACCCAGTACTTC	-	-	TRBV7-7	TRBJ2-5
CASSHDRGLAEAFF	TGTGCCAGCAGCCACGACAGGGGGCTGGCTGAAGCTTTCTTT	TRBD1	-	TRBV14	TRBJ1-1
CASSSQGQGETQYF	TGCGCCAGCAGCTCTCAGGGGCAGGGGGAGACCCAGTACTTC	-	-	TRBV5-1	TRBJ2-5
CASSRLAGADTQYF	TGTGCCAGCAGTCGACTAGCGGGGGCAGATACGCAGTATTTT	TRBD2	-	TRBV27	TRBJ2-3
CASSQATGTYGYTF	TGCGCCAGCAGCCAAGCGACAGGGACCTATGGCTACACCTTC	TRBD1	-	TRBV4-1	TRBJ1-2
CASSLMDREKLFF	TGTGCCAGCAGCCTCATGGACAGGGAAAAACTGTTTTTT	TRBD1	-	TRBV7-9	TRBJ1-4
CASSLFSRGAYEQYF	TGTGCCAGCAGCTTGTTTTCCAGGGGTGCCTACGAGCAGTACTTC	-	-	TRBV5-6	TRBJ2-7
CASSPRAGRGGNEQFF	TGTGCCAGCAGCCCGAGGGCTGGGCGGGGGGGCAATGAGCAGTTCTTC	TRBD2	-	TRBV7-9	TRBJ2-1
CASSLEGANSYEQYF	TGTGCCAGCAGCTTGGAAGGGGCAAACTCTTACGAGCAGTACTTC	-	-	TRBV5-4	TRBJ2-7
CASSQIRDSTGELFF	TGCGCCAGCAGCCAAATCCGGGACTCGACCGGGGAGCTGTTTTTT	-	-	TRBV4-1	TRBJ2-2
CASSYDAGNTIYF	TGTGCCAGCAGTTACGACGCCGGGAACACCATATATTTT	-	-	TRBV6-5	TRBJ1-3
CASSEGQGNSGNTIYF	TGTGCCAGCAGTGAAGGGCAGGGTAATTCTGGAAACACCATATATTTT	-	-	TRBV2	TRBJ1-3
CASSWDRVETQYF	TGTGCCAGCAGCTGGGACAGGGTGGAGACCCAGTACTTC	TRBD1	-	TRBV5-6	TRBJ2-5
CASSEPPDRVTYNSPLHF	TGTGCCAGCAGTGAACCCCCCGACAGAGTTACCTATAATTCACCCCTCCACTTT	-	-	TRBV2	TRBJ1-6
CANSLRRRTGENQPQHF	TGTGCCAACAGCCTCCGACGACGCACGGGTGAAAATCAGCCCCAGCATTTT	-	-	TRBV5-6	TRBJ1-5
CASSTRTGNGYTF	TGTGCCAGCAGCACCCGAACAGGGAATGGCTACACCTTC	-	-	TRBV7-8	TRBJ1-2
CASRTGMWTEAFF	TGTGCCAGCAGGACAGGAATGTGGACTGAAGCTTTCTTT	-	-	TRBV6-5	TRBJ1-1